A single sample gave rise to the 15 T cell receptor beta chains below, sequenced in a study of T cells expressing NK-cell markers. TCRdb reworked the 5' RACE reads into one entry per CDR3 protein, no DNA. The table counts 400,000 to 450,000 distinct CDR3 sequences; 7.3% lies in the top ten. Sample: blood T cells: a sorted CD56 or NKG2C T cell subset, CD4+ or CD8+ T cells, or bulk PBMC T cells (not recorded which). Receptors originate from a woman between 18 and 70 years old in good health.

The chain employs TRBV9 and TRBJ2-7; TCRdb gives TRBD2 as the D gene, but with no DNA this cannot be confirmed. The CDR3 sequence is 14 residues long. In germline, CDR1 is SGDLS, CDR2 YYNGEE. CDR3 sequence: CASSGGGVSYEQYF.

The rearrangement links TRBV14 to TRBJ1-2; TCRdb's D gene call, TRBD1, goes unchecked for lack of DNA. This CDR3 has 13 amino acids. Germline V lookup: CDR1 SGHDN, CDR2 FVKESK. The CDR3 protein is CASSPPDGGGKTF.

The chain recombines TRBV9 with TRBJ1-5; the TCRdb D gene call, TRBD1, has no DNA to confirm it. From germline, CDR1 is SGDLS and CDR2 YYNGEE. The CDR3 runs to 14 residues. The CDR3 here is CASSPGTGGQPQHF.

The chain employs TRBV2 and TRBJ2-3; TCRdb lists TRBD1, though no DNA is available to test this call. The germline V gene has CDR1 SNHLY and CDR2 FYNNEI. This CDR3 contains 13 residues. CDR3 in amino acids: CARRQGSTDTQYF.

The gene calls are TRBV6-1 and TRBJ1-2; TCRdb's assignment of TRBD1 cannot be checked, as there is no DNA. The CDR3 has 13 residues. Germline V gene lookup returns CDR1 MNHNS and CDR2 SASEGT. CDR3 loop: CASSEGTGYGYTF.

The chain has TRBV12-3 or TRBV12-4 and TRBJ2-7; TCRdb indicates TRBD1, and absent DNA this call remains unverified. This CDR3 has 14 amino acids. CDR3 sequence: CASSLTGLTYEQYF.

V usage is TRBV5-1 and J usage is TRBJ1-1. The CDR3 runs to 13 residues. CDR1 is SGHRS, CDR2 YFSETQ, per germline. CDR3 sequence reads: CASSLAPNTEAFF.

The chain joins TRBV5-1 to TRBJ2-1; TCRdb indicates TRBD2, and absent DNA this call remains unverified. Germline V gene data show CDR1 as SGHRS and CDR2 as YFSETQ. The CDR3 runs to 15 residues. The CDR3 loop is CASSKGLAGDNEQFF.

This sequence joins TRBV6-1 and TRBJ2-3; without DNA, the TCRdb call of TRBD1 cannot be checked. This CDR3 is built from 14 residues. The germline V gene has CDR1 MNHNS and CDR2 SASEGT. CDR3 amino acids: CAARGGAQADTQYF.

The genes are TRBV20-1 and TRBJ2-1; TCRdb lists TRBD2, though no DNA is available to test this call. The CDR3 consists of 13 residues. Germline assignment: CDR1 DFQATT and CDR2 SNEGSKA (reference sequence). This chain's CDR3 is CRVAAGGPNEQFF.

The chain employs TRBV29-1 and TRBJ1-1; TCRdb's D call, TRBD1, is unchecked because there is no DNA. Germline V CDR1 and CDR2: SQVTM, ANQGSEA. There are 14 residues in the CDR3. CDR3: CSTQGGDPDTEAFF.

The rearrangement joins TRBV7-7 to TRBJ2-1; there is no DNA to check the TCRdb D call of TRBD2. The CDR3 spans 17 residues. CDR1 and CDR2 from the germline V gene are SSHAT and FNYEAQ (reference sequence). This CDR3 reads CASSLVPGLEPYNEQFF.

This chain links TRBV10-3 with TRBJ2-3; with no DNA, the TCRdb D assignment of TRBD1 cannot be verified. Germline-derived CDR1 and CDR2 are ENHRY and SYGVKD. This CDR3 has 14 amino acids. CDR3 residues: CAINPAGAGDTQYF.

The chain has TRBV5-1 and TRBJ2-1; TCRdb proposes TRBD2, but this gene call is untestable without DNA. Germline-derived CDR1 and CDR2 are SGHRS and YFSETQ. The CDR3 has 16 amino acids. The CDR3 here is CASSSLAGAPYNEQFF.

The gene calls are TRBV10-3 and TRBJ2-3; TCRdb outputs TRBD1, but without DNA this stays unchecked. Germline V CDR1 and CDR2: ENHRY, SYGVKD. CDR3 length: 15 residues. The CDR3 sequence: CAISDPQRVGDTQYF.